The T cell receptor beta chain under discussion was sequenced for a study of OX40 agonist ivuxolimab in advanced cancers. Trimming removed 6 bases from V and 5 bases from J, with 7 bases in between. CDR3 length: 12 amino acids. CDR1 and CDR2 (germline): MNHNY, SVGAGI (reference sequence). Clones were read by immunoSEQ multiplex PCR, and TCRdb kept only the in-frame ones, dropping some. The sample lists some 77,000 clones, around 87% occurring once. The sample here was CD4+ or CD8+ T cells sorted from blood, taken in a trial of the OX40 agonist ivuxolimab. This chain connects TRBV6-6 to TRBJ2-2; possible D gene TRBD1, 5 bases. The receptor comes from an adult with an advanced solid tumor such as melanoma, head and neck, liver or kidney cancer. The CDR3 protein is CASSPGTGELFF. The CDR3 DNA reads as TGTGCCAGCAGCCCAGGGACCGGGGAGCTGTTTTTT.